This T cell receptor beta chain was sequenced during a study of cytomegalovirus exposure and HLA in healthy donors. The study, taken as a whole, reports: Previous analysis showed most TCR beta V segments were productive about 87% or about 30% of the time.

A multiplex PCR was run with 60 Vbeta primers and 13 Jbeta primers. Profiled with immunoSEQ multiplex PCR; TCRdb holds only in-frame clones, not every one. Of 150,000 or so clones in the sample, approximately 82% were seen once. About this clone: Its antigen is still unknown.

The sequencing input was PBMCs. This TCR was recovered from a man aged 30-40 years in good health and CMV-seropositive.

CDR3 DNA sequence: TGTGCCAGCAGACCTGCGGGACTAATATACGATGGGCAGTACTTC. Protein sequence: CASRPAGLIYDGQYF. This chain joins TRBV28 and TRBJ2-7; 7 bases are shared with TRBD2. The CDR3 sequence is 15 residues long. Trimming took 6 bases from V and 9 from J; bases not matched to a gene: 17. The germline CDR1 and CDR2 sequences are MDHEN and SYDVKM.